A single sample is the source of the 21 T cell receptor beta chains below, sequenced in a study of T-cell reconstitution after alpha-beta-depleted transplantation in children. Construction of the TCRbeta library involved unique molecular identifiers. TCRdb re-analysed the PCR reads in MiXCR, keeping a single row per CDR3 protein. The sample has just under 350,000 distinct CDR3 sequences, about 16% seen once. Sequencing was performed on PBMCs, mostly from graft donor cells, taken 360 days after TCRalphabeta/CD19-depleted stem cell transplant. These receptors came from a male patient under 10 years old who had a stem cell transplant for acute lymphoblastic leukemia, so the T cells may come from the graft donor.

This clonotype appeared a few times. The V call is TRBV10-3, the J call TRBJ2-6, with TRBD1 matching 9 bases. The CDR3 sequence is 17 residues long. J lost 1 base, V lost 8 bases, and 9 bases had no gene match. Germline CDR1 reads ENHRY; CDR2 reads SYGVKD. CDR3 DNA: TGTGCCATCGGGCGTGGGACAGGGCAGTCTGGGGCCAACGTCCTGACTTTC. Amino acids: CAIGRGTGQSGANVLTF.

This rearrangement joins TRBV15 to TRBJ2-2; no clear D. V was pared by 5 bases and J by 6 bases, with 10 bases between. This CDR3 has 13 amino acids. Germline CDR1 LNHNV, CDR2 YYDKDF (reference sequence). The CDR3: CATSALGAGELFF. CDR3 DNA: TGTGCCACCAGCGCGCTAGGAGCCGGGGAGCTGTTTTTT.

The table lists this clonotype with a few counts. This chain connects TRBV9 to TRBJ2-3; 11 nucleotides line up with TRBD2. V lost 0 bases to trimming and J lost 1 base; unmatched junction nucleotides: 4. Germline CDR1 is SGDLS and CDR2 is YYNGEE. There are 17 residues in the CDR3. The CDR3 protein is CASSVGASGRRTDTQYF. The CDR3 nucleotides are TGTGCCAGCAGCGTAGGGGCTAGCGGGAGGCGCACAGATACGCAGTATTTT.

This clonotype was observed a handful of times. V is TRBV10-3 and J is TRBJ2-7; 10 bases agree with TRBD1. After removal of 6 bases from V and 4 bases from J, the junction contained 6 bases not matched to a gene. This CDR3 region has 14 residues. In germline, CDR1 is ENHRY, CDR2 SYGVKD. The CDR3 DNA reads TGTGCCATCAGCAAGGGGACAGGGGATTACGAGCAGTACTTC. Translated, it gives CAISKGTGDYEQYF.

This clonotype occurred a few times. The J gene is TRBJ2-1, the V gene TRBV14; D is unresolved. Trimming shortened V by 3 bases and J by 2 bases, and 8 bases separated the two germline ends. The CDR3 totals 14 residues. Germline V gene sequence: CDR1 SGHDN, CDR2 FVKESK. The CDR3 is CASSQNKAYNEQFF. The CDR3 nucleotides are TGTGCCAGCAGCCAGAATAAGGCCTACAATGAGCAGTTCTTC.

The J gene is TRBJ2-5, the V gene TRBV6-2 or TRBV6-3; perhaps TRBD2 as D (6 bases). Germline V gives CDR1 MNHEY, CDR2 SVGEGT. V shed 4 bases and J shed 4 bases, with 16 bases lying between them. CDR3 size: 15 residues. The CDR3 sequence is CASSSSRLVRETQYF. The CDR3, as DNA: TGTGCCAGCAGTTCCTCGAGACTAGTCCGAGAGACCCAGTACTTC.

This rearrangement joins TRBV4-1 to TRBJ2-3; the D is unclear. V lost 1 base and J 6 bases, leaving 17 bases between the germline ends. The CDR3 runs 16 residues. Germline-derived CDR1 and CDR2 are MGHRA and YSYEKL. CDR3 protein: CASSQVAGPQLDTQYF. CDR3 in DNA: TGCGCCAGCAGCCAAGTGGCAGGTCCCCAGTTGGATACGCAGTATTTT.

The chain links TRBV7-3 to TRBJ2-3; D remains unclear. The CDR3 has 15 residues. V dropped 1 base and J dropped 2 bases, with 10 bases sitting between them. The germline CDR1 and CDR2 sequences are SGHTA and FQGTGA. The CDR3 region is CASSLKWSATDTQYF. CDR3 bases: TGTGCCAGCAGCTTAAAGTGGAGTGCCACAGATACGCAGTATTTT.

The J gene is TRBJ2-1, the V gene TRBV5-1; TRBD2 is a possible D gene (5 bases). Per germline, CDR1 SGHRS and CDR2 YFSETQ. The length of the CDR3 is 16 residues. Trimming took 0 bases from V and 5 from J, leaving 15 bases between them. CDR3 sequence reads: CASSLAGLLLDNEQFF. CDR3 nucleotides: TGCGCCAGCAGCTTGGCCGGACTGTTACTAGACAATGAGCAGTTCTTC. The full variable domain, rest sourced from reference TRBV5-1 and TRBJ2-1, is KAGVTQTPRYLIKTRGQQVTLSCSPISGHRSVSWYQQTPGQGLQFLFEYFSETQRNKGNFPGRFSGRQFSNSRSEMNVSTLELGDSALYLCASSLAGLLLDNEQFFGPGTRLTVL.

The chain links TRBV28 to TRBJ2-3; the D is unclear. This CDR3 is 13 amino acids long. Trimming left V 2 bases short and J 4 bases short, with 7 bases between. Germline V gene data show CDR1 as MDHEN and CDR2 as SYDVKM. As DNA, the CDR3 is TGTGCCAGCAGTTTACTTCTGGCAGATACGCAGTATTTT. Its protein is CASSLLLADTQYF. The full variable domain, its missing parts supplied by reference TRBV28 and TRBJ2-3, is DVKVTQSSRYLVKRTGEKVFLECVQDMDHENMFWYRQDPGLGLRLIYFSYDVKMKEKGDIPEGYSVSREKKERFSLILESASTNQTSMYLCASSLLLADTQYFGPGTRLTVL.

This clonotype was counted once. The chain couples TRBV9 to TRBJ2-2; D gene uncertain. V lost 0 bases and J lost 5, with 8 bases in between. CDR3 length: 14 residues. Germline V gene sequence: CDR1 SGDLS, CDR2 YYNGEE. The CDR3 sequence: CASSVASKTGELFF. The CDR3, as DNA: TGTGCCAGCAGCGTAGCATCTAAGACCGGGGAGCTGTTTTTT.

The sample holds many counts of this clonotype. CDR3 in amino acids: CASSLKNIAKNIQYF. The CDR3, as DNA: TGTGCCAGCAGCTTGAAAAACATAGCCAAAAACATTCAGTACTTC. The chain recombines TRBV5-8 with TRBJ2-4; D unclear. This CDR3 spans 15 amino acids. Germline V CDR1 and CDR2: SGHTS, YDEGEE. The ends were cut back, 1 base at V and 0 bases at J, with 8 bases in the middle.

In this sample, this clonotype turned up many times. The chain employs TRBV6-2 or TRBV6-3 and TRBJ2-7, with 9 bases that match TRBD1. The CDR3 contains 15 residues. The germline V gene encodes CDR1 MNHEY and CDR2 SVGEGT. J gave up 2 bases and V 3 bases, and 5 bases lay outside the gene matches. The CDR3 bases are TGTGCCAGCAGTTATGGGGACAGGGATACCTACGAGCAGTACTTC. It codes for CASSYGDRDTYEQYF.

This clonotype was counted ten times or more. The chain carries TRBV27 and TRBJ2-6; the D is unclear. V dropped 4 bases and J dropped 4 bases, with 14 bases sitting between them. CDR3 length: 16 residues. From germline, CDR1 is MNHEY and CDR2 SMNVEV (reference sequence). CDR3 loop: CASSSPSRLGANVLTF. The CDR3 coding sequence is TGTGCCAGCAGTTCCCCATCGAGGTTAGGGGCCAACGTCCTGACTTTC.

In the case of this clonotype: The junction does not match germline at one end; this may be a read error. This chain uses TRBV7-2 with TRBJ2-3; 7 nucleotides agree with TRBD2. The germline gives CDR1 SGHTA, CDR2 FQGNSA. CDR3 length: 13 residues. In nucleotides, the CDR3 is TGTGCCAGCAGCTCCCGACTTAGCGGGCCCCGGAATTTT. It codes for CASSSRLSGPRNF.

The J gene is TRBJ2-3, the V gene TRBV12-3 or TRBV12-4; D possibly corresponds to TRBD2 (6 bases). The CDR3 extends over 14 amino acids. Trimming shortened V by 4 bases and J by 7 bases, and 15 bases separated the two germline ends. CDR3 DNA sequence: TGTGCCAGCAGTTATTTACTAGCCCTCTATACGCAGTATTTT. This translates into CASSYLLALYTQYF.

This clonotype was counted between two and nine times. Here the CDR3 reads CASSQVPLAKNIQYF. DNA of the CDR3: TGCGCCAGCAGCCAAGTGCCTCTAGCCAAAAACATTCAGTACTTC. This chain connects TRBV4-1 to TRBJ2-4; the D is unclear. Trimming took 1 base from V and 0 from J, leaving 7 bases between them. The CDR3 contains 15 residues. Germline V gives CDR1 MGHRA, CDR2 YSYEKL.

The chain recombines TRBV20-1 with TRBJ2-3, with 8 nucleotides matching TRBD2. Losses at the gene ends were 4 bases for V and 1 base for J; bases not matched to a gene: 7. This CDR3 region has 15 residues. Germline lookup yields CDR1 DFQATT and CDR2 SNEGSKA (reference sequence). The CDR3 DNA is TGCAGTGCTACTCCGGGAGGGCCTCGCACAGATACGCAGTATTTT. Protein sequence: CSATPGGPRTDTQYF.

This chain uses TRBV9 with TRBJ2-1; D unresolved. The CDR3 runs 13 residues. V gave up 0 bases and J gave up 8 bases, with 9 bases separating them. Germline values: CDR1 SGDLS, CDR2 YYNGEE. This chain's CDR3 is CASSVDPGHEQFF. In DNA form, the CDR3 reads TGTGCCAGCAGCGTAGATCCGGGCCATGAGCAGTTCTTC.

This clonotype has only a few counts. The CDR3 region has the DNA TGCAGTGCCAAGCGGGAGGGCCTTCGTGAGCAGTTCTTC. Its protein product is CSAKREGLREQFF. This rearrangement joins TRBV20-1 to TRBJ2-1; 10 bases are a match to TRBD2. This CDR3 has 13 residues. Germline V gene data show CDR1 as DFQATT and CDR2 as SNEGSKA (reference sequence). Trimming took 6 bases from V and 9 from J; bases not matched to a gene: 8.

The chain carries TRBV6-1 and TRBJ2-3; possible D gene TRBD2, 6 bases. With 5 bases removed from V and 2 bases from J, the gap between germline ends came to 20 bases. Germline V gene data show CDR1 as MNHNS and CDR2 as SASEGT. The CDR3 spans 17 residues. The CDR3 DNA follows: TGTGCCAGCAGTCAACACCCGACTAGGCGGAACACAGATACGCAGTATTTT. It is translated as CASSQHPTRRNTDTQYF.